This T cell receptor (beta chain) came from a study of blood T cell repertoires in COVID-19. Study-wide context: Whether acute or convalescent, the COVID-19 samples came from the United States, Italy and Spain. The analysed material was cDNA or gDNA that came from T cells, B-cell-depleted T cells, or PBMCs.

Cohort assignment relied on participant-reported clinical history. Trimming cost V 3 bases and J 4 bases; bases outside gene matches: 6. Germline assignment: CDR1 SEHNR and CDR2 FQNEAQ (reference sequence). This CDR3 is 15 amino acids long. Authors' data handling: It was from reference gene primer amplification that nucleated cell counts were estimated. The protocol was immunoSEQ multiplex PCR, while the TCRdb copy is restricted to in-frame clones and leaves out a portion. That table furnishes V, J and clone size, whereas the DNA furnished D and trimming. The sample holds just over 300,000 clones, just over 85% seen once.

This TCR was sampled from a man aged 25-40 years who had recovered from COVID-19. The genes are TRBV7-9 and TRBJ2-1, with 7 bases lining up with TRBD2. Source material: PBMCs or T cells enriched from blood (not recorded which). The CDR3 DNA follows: TGTGCCAGCAGCTTTACACTAGCGCTATACAATGAGCAGTTCTTC. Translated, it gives CASSFTLALYNEQFF.